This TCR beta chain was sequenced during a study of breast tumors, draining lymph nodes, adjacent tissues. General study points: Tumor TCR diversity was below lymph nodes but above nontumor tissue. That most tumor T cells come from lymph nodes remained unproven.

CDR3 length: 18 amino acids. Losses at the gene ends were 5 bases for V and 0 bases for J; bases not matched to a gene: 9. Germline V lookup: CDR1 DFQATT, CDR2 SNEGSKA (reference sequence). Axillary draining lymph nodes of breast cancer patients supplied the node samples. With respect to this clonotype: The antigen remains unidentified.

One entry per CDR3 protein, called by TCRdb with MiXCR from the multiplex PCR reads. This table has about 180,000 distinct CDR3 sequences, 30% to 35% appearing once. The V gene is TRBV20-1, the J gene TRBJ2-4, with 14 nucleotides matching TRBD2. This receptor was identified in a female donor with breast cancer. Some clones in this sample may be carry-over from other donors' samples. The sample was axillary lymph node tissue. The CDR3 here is CSAPRTSGRNLAKNIQYF. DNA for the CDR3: TGCAGTGCTCCCCGGACTAGCGGGAGGAACCTAGCCAAAAACATTCAGTACTTC.